This TCR beta chain originates from a study of CD8+CD57+ T cells in acquired aplastic anemia. This CDR3 is built from 17 residues. Germline V gene sequence: CDR1 SGHDT, CDR2 YYEEEE. The J segment lost 0 bases and the V segment lost 4 bases, leaving 13 bases of the junction unmatched. Genomic DNA provided the template from which TCR beta VDJ and CDR3 profiles were obtained. TCRdb itself ran the reads through MiXCR, one entry per CDR3 protein. The sample records 150,000 to 200,000 distinct CDR3 sequences, 35% to 55% being singletons. The chain uses TRBV5-6 and TRBJ2-7; 7 bases match TRBD2. The sequenced material came from sorted CD4+, CD8+, or CD8+CD57+ T cells (not recorded which) from PBMCs. The source of this sequence is a human donor in good health. The CDR3, as DNA: TGTGCCAGCAGCCCTCTCCGGGGTGGGAGGGGCTCCTACGAGCAGTACTTC. Protein product: CASSPLRGGRGSYEQYF.